This T cell receptor (beta chain) was captured by sequencing in a study of CDR3 diversity in severe acne. TCRdb reprocessed the PCR reads via MiXCR and lists one record per CDR3 protein. The sample yields over 85,000 distinct CDR3 sequences, 45% to 60% seen once. With 3 bases clipped from V and 5 bases from J, the junction kept 0 bases outside the gene matches. Per the germline V gene, CDR1 is SQVTM and CDR2 is ANQGSEA. This CDR3 comprises 14 residues. The TCR comes from a male donor with acne. The chain joins TRBV29-1 to TRBJ2-1, with TRBD2 matching over 14 bases. The sample was blood. The CDR3 bases are TGCAGCGTTGAGGGACTAGCGGGAGACAATGAGCAGTTCTTC. Protein: CSVEGLAGDNEQFF.